One sample yielded the 12 T cell receptor beta chains listed below, sequenced in a study of radiation and T cells in renal cell carcinoma. Profiling relied on immunoSEQ multiplex PCR, and the TCRdb table lists in-frame clones only, not all of them. Of just under 150,000 clones in the sample, around 88% were seen once. The time point was: blood 4 weeks post-SBRT, at nephrectomy. The treatment: 15 Gy SBRT to primary tumor, nephrectomy 4 weeks later. This specimen consisted of blood, obtained from a patient whose treatment included radiotherapy and nephrectomy. Receptor source: a woman aged 50 to 60 with renal cell carcinoma.

The genes are TRBV4-3 and TRBJ2-6; perhaps TRBD1 as D (5 bases). This CDR3 is 17 amino acids long. Between the trimmed V and J ends, which lost 0 bases and 2 bases, there was a span of 11 bases. CDR1 LGHNA and CDR2 YSLEER come from the germline V gene. CDR3: CASSQDVGRAGANVLTF. As DNA, the CDR3 is TGCGCCAGCAGCCAAGATGTCGGCAGGGCTGGGGCCAACGTCCTGACTTTC.

V gene TRBV6-6 combines with J gene TRBJ2-1; 12 bases are shared with TRBD2. The junction had 12 bases not matched to a gene; V was cut back by 6 bases and J by 9 bases. The germline V gene encodes CDR1 MNHNY and CDR2 SVGAGI (reference sequence). This CDR3 contains 16 residues. In DNA, the CDR3 is TGTGCCAGCAGCCCCGCCGGGACTAGCGGGCTGGGTGAGCAGTTCTTC. Translated, it gives CASSPAGTSGLGEQFF.

V and J are TRBV27 and TRBJ2-6, with D uncertain. This CDR3 is 16 amino acids long. Trimming took off 7 bases at V and 0 bases at J, with 13 bases between the two ends. Per the germline V gene, CDR1 is MNHEY and CDR2 is SMNVEV (reference sequence). The CDR3 DNA is TGTGCCAGCACCGAGTACGACCCCTCTGGGGCCAACGTCCTGACTTTC. This sequence encodes CASTEYDPSGANVLTF.

The chain recombines TRBV29-1 with TRBJ2-3; D uncertain. The CDR3 sequence is 13 residues long. Trimming cost V 4 bases and J 0 bases, with 8 bases left between them. The germline gives CDR1 SQVTM, CDR2 ANQGSEA. In nucleotides, the CDR3 is TGCAGCGTTGGGACCGGCAGCACAGATACGCAGTATTTT. Translated, it gives CSVGTGSTDTQYF.

The gene calls are TRBV5-6 and TRBJ2-1; no firm D call. V gave up 0 bases and J gave up 1 base, with 8 bases separating them. The germline V gene encodes CDR1 SGHDT and CDR2 YYEEEE. This CDR3 has 15 amino acids. The CDR3 bases are TGTGCCAGCAGCTTGGGCCAGCCTTCCTACAATGAGCAGTTCTTC. It translates to CASSLGQPSYNEQFF.

The CDR3 DNA is TGTGCCAGCAGCGTACGGACAGGCAGAGGGGGAAACACCATATATTTT. Translated, it gives CASSVRTGRGGNTIYF. This sequence joins TRBV9 and TRBJ1-3; 7 positions agree with TRBD1. The CDR3 contains 16 residues. CDR1 and CDR2 from the germline V gene are SGDLS and YYNGEE. V trimming: 1 base; J trimming: 4 bases; junction bases outside the gene matches: 8.

V and J are TRBV5-1 and TRBJ1-2, with 10 positions matching TRBD1. CDR3 size: 15 residues. V was clipped by 0 bases and J by 6 bases; unmatched bases: 5. CDR1 is SGHRS, CDR2 YFSETQ, per germline. The CDR3 region is CASSLGDRGGDGYTF. In nucleotides, the CDR3 is TGCGCCAGCAGCTTGGGGGACAGGGGAGGAGATGGCTACACCTTC.

The chain joins TRBV7-6 to TRBJ1-5; weak D call: TRBD1 (5 bases). From germline, CDR1 is SGHVS and CDR2 FNYEAQ. Trimming cost V 5 bases and J 4 bases, with 18 bases left between them. This CDR3 is 16 amino acids long. This CDR3 reads CASSLQMGVLNQPQHF. CDR3 nucleotides: TGTGCCAGCAGCCTTCAAATGGGGGTCTTAAATCAGCCCCAGCATTTT.

This chain joins TRBV25-1 and TRBJ2-1, with D unresolved. The CDR3 length is 13 residues. Germline V gene data show CDR1 as MGHDK and CDR2 as SYGVNS. Trimming stripped 2 bases from V and 6 bases from J, with 8 bases between. This CDR3 is CASSEGPRNEQFF. The DNA for the CDR3 is TGTGCCAGCAGTGAAGGGCCGCGCAATGAGCAGTTCTTC.

V and J are TRBV28 and TRBJ2-7, with D possibly matching TRBD2 (5 bases). Germline V CDR1 and CDR2: MDHEN, SYDVKM. Trimming stripped 6 bases from V and 5 bases from J, with 14 bases between. CDR3 length equals 13 residues. Written as DNA, the CDR3 is TGTGCCAGCAGATCACCGGACGGGGACGAGCAGTACTTC. Its translation: CASRSPDGDEQYF.

The rearrangement uses TRBV5-4 and TRBJ1-5, with 7 bases matching TRBD1. CDR1 and CDR2 from the germline V gene are SGHNT and YYREEE (reference sequence). The V gene end was trimmed by 1 base and the J gene end by 3 bases; junction bases not matched to a gene: 1. The CDR3 covers 14 residues. For the CDR3, the DNA is TGTGCCAGCAGCTTGAAGGGGGCCAATCAGCCCCAGCATTTT. It translates to CASSLKGANQPQHF.

This clone was seen more than once but under ten times. This rearrangement joins TRBV13 to TRBJ1-2; 10 bases match TRBD1. V gave up 1 base and J gave up 4 bases; unmatched junction bases: 3. The CDR3 has 15 amino acids. The germline V gene has CDR1 PRHDT and CDR2 FYEKMQ (reference sequence). The CDR3 DNA is TGTGCCAGCAGCTTAGAGGGGACAGGGGTCTATGGCTACACCTTC. This encodes CASSLEGTGVYGYTF.